This TCR beta chain was sequenced in a study of metastatic and nonmetastatic thyroid tumors. About the research overall: The comparison covered peripheral blood and tumor or nodule tissue in malignant and benign thyroid patients. Notes on the study in general: Relative to benign nodules, malignant thyroid tumors were reportedly characterized by significantly elevated TCR beta diversity in blood and tumor.

A remark on this clone: Its cognate antigen is unknown.

Using MiXCR, TCRdb reanalyzed the PCR reads. The profile shows about 40,000 clones, 15% to 20% of them singletons. Until they underwent thyroid surgery, no patient had received any treatment. The CDR3 runs to 14 residues. Trimming removed 4 bases from V and 2 bases from J, with 8 bases in between. Looked up from germline, CDR1 is LGHNA and CDR2 is YNFKEQ. Sequencing was performed on tumor tissue. The rearrangement links TRBV4-2 to TRBJ1-4; D uncertain. This clonotype was obtained from a female donor with papillary thyroid cancer or a benign thyroid nodule (not recorded which). Some clones in this sample may be carry-over from other donors' samples. CDR3 residues: CASSLDVTNEKLFF. The DNA for the CDR3 is TGTGCCAGCAGCCTCGACGTTACTAATGAAAAACTGTTTTTT.